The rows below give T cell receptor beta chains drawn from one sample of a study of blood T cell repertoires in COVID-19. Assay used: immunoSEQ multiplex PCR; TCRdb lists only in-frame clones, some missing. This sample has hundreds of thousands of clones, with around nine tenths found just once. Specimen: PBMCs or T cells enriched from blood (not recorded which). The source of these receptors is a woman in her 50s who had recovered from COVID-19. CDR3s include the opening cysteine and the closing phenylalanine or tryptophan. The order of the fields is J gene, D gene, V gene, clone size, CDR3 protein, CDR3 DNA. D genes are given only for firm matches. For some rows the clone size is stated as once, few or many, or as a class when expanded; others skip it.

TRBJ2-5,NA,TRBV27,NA,CASSLGGRLQETQYF,TGTGCCAGCAGTTTAGGAGGGAGACTCCAAGAGACCCAGTACTTC
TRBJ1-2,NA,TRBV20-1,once,CSASKTGTPNYGYTF,TGCAGTGCTAGTAAGACAGGCACTCCTAACTATGGCTACACCTTC
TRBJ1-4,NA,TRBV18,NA,CASSRTGEKLFF,TGTGCCAGCTCAAGAACAGGAGAAAAACTGTTTTTT
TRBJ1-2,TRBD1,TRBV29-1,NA,CSAEPTGAYGYTF,TGCAGCGCTGAGCCGACAGGGGCTTATGGCTACACCTTC
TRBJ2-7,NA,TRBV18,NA,CASSSGLISYEQYF,TGTGCCAGCTCTTCAGGGTTGATTTCCTACGAGCAGTACTTC
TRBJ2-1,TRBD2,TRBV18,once,CASSPPSGRGDEQFF,TGTGCCAGCTCACCCCCTAGCGGGAGAGGAGATGAGCAGTTCTTC
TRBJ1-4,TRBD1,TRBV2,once,CASRPGQGSRLGELFF,TGTGCCAGCAGACCAGGACAGGGCAGTAGGCTTGGGGAACTGTTTTTT
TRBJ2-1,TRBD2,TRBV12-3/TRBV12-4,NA,CASRSGTTNEQFF,TGTGCCAGCAGATCCGGGACTACTAATGAGCAGTTCTTC
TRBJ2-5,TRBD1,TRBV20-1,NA,CSASPGTGGGGETQYF,TGCAGTGCTAGTCCCGGGACAGGGGGCGGAGGAGAGACCCAGTACTTC
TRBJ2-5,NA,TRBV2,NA,CASSVESQETQYF,TGTGCCAGCAGCGTGGAGAGCCAAGAGACCCAGTACTTC
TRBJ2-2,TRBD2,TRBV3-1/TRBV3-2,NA,CASRQLAGGPHTGELFF,TGTGCCAGCAGACAACTAGCGGGAGGGCCTCACACCGGGGAGCTGTTTTTT
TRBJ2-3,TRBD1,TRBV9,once,CASSVGGGTGWRTDTQYF,TGTGCCAGCAGCGTAGGTGGTGGGACAGGTTGGCGCACAGATACGCAGTATTTT
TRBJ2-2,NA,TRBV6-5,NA,CASTVTGELFF,TGTGCCAGCACCGTGACCGGGGAGCTGTTTTTT
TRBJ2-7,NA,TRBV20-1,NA,CSASSSLDYEQYF,TGCAGTGCTAGTTCCAGCCTAGACTACGAGCAGTACTTC
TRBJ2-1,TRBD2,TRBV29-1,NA,CSVSQASGSFTYNEQFF,TGCAGCGTCTCACAGGCTAGCGGGAGTTTCACCTACAATGAGCAGTTCTTC
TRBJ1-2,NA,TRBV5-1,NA,CASSLDRSGYGYTF,TGCGCCAGCAGCTTGGACAGGTCGGGCTATGGCTACACCTTC
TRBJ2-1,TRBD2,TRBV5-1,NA,CASSSGLAGHREQFF,TGCGCCAGCAGCTCGGGACTAGCGGGGCATCGGGAGCAGTTCTTC
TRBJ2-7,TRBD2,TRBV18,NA,CASSPGLAEAYEQYF,TGTGCCAGCTCACCAGGACTAGCGGAGGCCTACGAGCAGTACTTC
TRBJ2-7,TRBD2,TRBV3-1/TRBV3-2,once,CASSLGLAGGAYEQYF,TGTGCCAGCAGCCTCGGACTAGCGGGAGGGGCATACGAGCAGTACTTC
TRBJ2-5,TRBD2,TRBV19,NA,CASRLAGQQETQYF,TGTGCCAGCAGACTAGCGGGACAGCAAGAGACCCAGTACTTC
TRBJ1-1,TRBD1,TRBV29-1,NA,CSVRPGGAAGEAFF,TGCAGCGTACGACCAGGGGGAGCAGCGGGGGAGGCTTTCTTT
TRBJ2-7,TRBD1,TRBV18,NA,CASSPGTGYEQYF,TGTGCCAGCTCACCGGGGACAGGGTACGAGCAGTACTTC
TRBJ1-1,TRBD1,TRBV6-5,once,CATTGTGSNGFF,TGTGCCACCACGGGGACAGGGAGTAACGGTTTCTTT
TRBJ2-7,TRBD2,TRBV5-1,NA,CASSLGTSGSYEQYF,TGCGCCAGCAGCCTGGGGACTAGCGGCTCCTACGAGCAGTACTTC
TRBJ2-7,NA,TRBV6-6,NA,CASSWTPPGQEGEYF,TGTGCCAGCAGTTGGACTCCGCCGGGACAAGAGGGGGAGTACTTC
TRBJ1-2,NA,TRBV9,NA,CASSWGGEANYGYTF,TGTGCCAGCAGCTGGGGGGGAGAGGCAAATTATGGCTACACCTTC
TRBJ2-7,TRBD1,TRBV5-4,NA,CASGLGTGQSEQYF,TGTGCCAGCGGCCTGGGGACAGGGCAATCCGAGCAGTACTTC
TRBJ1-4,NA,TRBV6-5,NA,CASSYSRATSNEKLFF,TGTGCCAGCAGTTACTCGCGAGCGACCAGTAATGAAAAACTGTTTTTT
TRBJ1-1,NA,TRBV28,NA,CASSRRGSVGTEAFF,TGTGCCAGCAGTCGAAGGGGCAGCGTCGGGACTGAAGCTTTCTTT
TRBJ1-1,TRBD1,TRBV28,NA,CASSPGTANTEAFF,TGTGCCAGCAGCCCTGGGACAGCGAACACTGAAGCTTTCTTT
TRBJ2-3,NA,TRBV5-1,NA,CASSTGGGEATDTQYF,TGCGCCAGCAGCACGGGTGGCGGAGAGGCCACAGATACGCAGTATTTT
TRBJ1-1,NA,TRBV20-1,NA,CSAREFTEAFF,TGCAGTGCCCGGGAGTTCACTGAAGCTTTCTTT
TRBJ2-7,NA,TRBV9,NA,CASSVGLGLGYEQYF,TGTGCCAGCAGCGTAGGGCTTGGGCTGGGCTACGAGCAGTACTTC
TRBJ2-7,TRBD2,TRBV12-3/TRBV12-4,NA,CASSSSGDEQYF,TGTGCCAGCAGTTCTAGCGGGGACGAGCAGTACTTC
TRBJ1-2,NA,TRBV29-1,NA,CSAEGGVAGGYTF,TGCAGCGCGGAGGGGGGGGTGGCTGGCGGCTACACCTTC
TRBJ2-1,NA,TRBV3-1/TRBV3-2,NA,CASSQVESSYNEQFF,TGTGCCAGCAGCCAAGTCGAGAGCTCCTACAATGAGCAGTTCTTC